Listed below are T cell receptor beta chains from one sample, sequenced in a study of shared clonotypes between healthy human individuals. The table came from immunoSEQ multiplex PCR; TCRdb's copy has only in-frame clones and leaves some out. This table holds about 1.5 million clones, around 98% found once. Sequencing was carried out using naive CD4+ T cells sorted from blood. Receptors originate from a young man in good health. Each CDR3 is given with its conserved first and last residue. The D gene is left open where the match is weak. Expanded clones get a size class; other rows say once, few or many, or leave the size out.

>TRBD2|TRBV5-1|TRBJ2-3|-
TGCGCCAGCAGCGAGCCAGCGGGAGCAGATACGCAGTATTTT
CASSEPAGADTQYF
>-|TRBV18|TRBJ2-6|-
TGTGCCAGCTCAACCGGCTCTGGGGCCAACGTCCTGACTTTC
CASSTGSGANVLTF
>-|TRBV18|TRBJ1-1|-
TGTGCCAGCTCACCAAGTGAGGGGAGGGTCACTGAAGCTTTCTTT
CASSPSEGRVTEAFF
>-|TRBV13|TRBJ2-3|-
TGTGCCAGCAGCCCTCTAGCGAGCGGTTTCTCAGATACGCAGTATTTT
CASSPLASGFSDTQYF
>-|TRBV28|TRBJ2-7|-
TGTGCCAGCAGGCGCACTAGAGAGCAGTACTTC
CASRRTREQYF
>-|TRBV7-9|TRBJ2-2|-
TGTGCCAGGGCGCCTGGGGAGCTGTTTTTT
CARAPGELFF
>-|TRBV18|TRBJ2-7|once
TGTGCCAGCTCACCAGGGAACTACGAGCAGTACTTC
CASSPGNYEQYF
>-|TRBV30|TRBJ2-7|-
TGTGCCTGGAGGACAGGATCCTACGAGCAGTACTTC
CAWRTGSYEQYF
>-|TRBV19|TRBJ2-5|-
TGTGCCAGTAGTATCAACCAAGAGACCCAGTACTTC
CASSINQETQYF
>-|TRBV7-2|TRBJ2-5|-
TGTGCCAGCATTCTTACCCCCCTAGGAACCCAGTACTTC
CASILTPLGTQYF
>TRBD1|TRBV9|TRBJ2-6|-
TGTGCCAGCAGCGCAGAGCAGGGGGCTGGGGCCAACGTCCTGACTTTC
CASSAEQGAGANVLTF
>TRBD2|TRBV7-6|TRBJ2-1|-
TGTGCCAGCAGCGTTTCTAGCGGGAGATCCTACAATGAGCAGTTCTTC
CASSVSSGRSYNEQFF
>-|TRBV28|TRBJ2-7|-
TGTGCCAGCAGCGCCCTAGGGGAATCCTCCTACGAGCAGTACTTC
CASSALGESSYEQYF
>TRBD1|TRBV19|TRBJ2-3|-
TGTGCCAGTAGTCACAGGGGTGGGCCGGCGTATTTT
CASSHRGGPAYF
>-|TRBV2|TRBJ1-2|once
TGTGCCAGCAGTGAAGGAGGGCCGCTTGGCTACACCTTC
CASSEGGPLGYTF
>-|TRBV5-1|TRBJ2-7|-
TGCGCCAGCAGCTTGGCCCCGGGAGCGTGGTACGAGCAGTACTTC
CASSLAPGAWYEQYF
>TRBD2|TRBV7-9|TRBJ2-2|-
TGTGCCAGCAGCCGACGCCGACTAGCGGGAGGGGACACCGGGGAGCTGTTTTTT
CASSRRRLAGGDTGELFF
>TRBD2|TRBV30|TRBJ2-3|-
TGTGCCTGGAGCCTAAGGCTACTAGCGGGAGGACGGGGCCTTAGCACAGATACGCAGTATTTT
CAWSLRLLAGGRGLSTDTQYF
>-|TRBV28|TRBJ2-6|once
TGTGCCAGCAGTTTAGGTGGTGGATACCTCTCCGGGGCCAACGTCCTGACTTTC
CASSLGGGYLSGANVLTF
>-|TRBV29-1|TRBJ2-7|-
TGCAGCGTTGAACAGAACGAGCAGTACTTC
CSVEQNEQYF
>-|TRBV7-2|TRBJ2-7|-
TGTGCCAGCAGCTTAGAGGGGCGCTCGTACGAGCAGTACTTC
CASSLEGRSYEQYF
>-|TRBV18|TRBJ2-3|-
TGTGCCAGCTCCCGCGACAGACCCACAGATACGCAGTATTTT
CASSRDRPTDTQYF
>-|TRBV11-2|TRBJ1-1|-
TGTGCCAGCAGCTTAGTAAAGGTCTACCGGGCTTTCTTT
CASSLVKVYRAFF
>TRBD1|TRBV10-3|TRBJ2-7|-
TGTGCCAGCCGGGACAGGAGGTACGAGCAGTACTTC
CASRDRRYEQYF
>TRBD2|TRBV29-1|TRBJ2-1|-
TGCAGCGTTGGTCGGAAGGGACTAGCGGGAGTCGGCTCCTACAATGAGCAGTTCTTC
CSVGRKGLAGVGSYNEQFF
>TRBD1|TRBV28|TRBJ2-2|-
TGTGCCAGCAGCTTGACAGGGTCAACCGGGGAGCTGTTTTTT
CASSLTGSTGELFF
>-|TRBV9|TRBJ1-1|-
TGTGCCAGCAGCCCATACTCCGAGAGGGTGAGGAGTGAAGCTTTCTTT
CASSPYSERVRSEAFF
>-|TRBV28|TRBJ1-1|-
TGTGCCAGCAGTTTTCAAAACCGAGCTTTCTTT
CASSFQNRAFF
>TRBD2|TRBV10-3|TRBJ2-7|-
TGTGCCATCAGTGATTCGGCTAGCGGGAAAGAGCAGTACTTC
CAISDSASGKEQYF
>-|TRBV5-1|TRBJ2-7|-
TGCGCCAGCAGCTTGGGATTGGGGCAGGGTATCAACGAGCAGTACTTC
CASSLGLGQGINEQYF
>-|TRBV6-1|TRBJ1-5|-
TGTGCCAGCAGTGAGATCTGGGTTAATCAGCCCCAGCATTTT
CASSEIWVNQPQHF
>-|TRBV5-1|TRBJ2-7|-
TGCGCCAGCAGCTTGTTGAGCTCCTACGAGCAGTACTTC
CASSLLSSYEQYF
>-|TRBV6-1|TRBJ1-5|-
TGTGCCAGCAGTGAATGGGTTGGCAATCAGCCCCAGCATTTT
CASSEWVGNQPQHF
>-|TRBV30|TRBJ2-7|-
TGTGCCTGGACAGAAAGCTCCTACGAGCAGTACTTC
CAWTESSYEQYF
>-|TRBV15|TRBJ2-7|-
TGTGCCACCAGCAGAGATCTTAGGACCTACGAGCAGTACTTC
CATSRDLRTYEQYF
>-|TRBV20-1|TRBJ2-1|-
TGCAGTGCTCCAGGACCCGATTTCTTC
CSAPGPDFF
>-|TRBV7-8|TRBJ1-1|-
TGTGCCAGCAGCCCCGAGGCTGCTGAAGCTTTCTTT
CASSPEAAEAFF
>-|TRBV6-1|TRBJ1-4|-
TGTGCCAGCAGTGAACCGGGAACCGTTAAGGGGAAACTGTTTTTT
CASSEPGTVKGKLFF
>-|TRBV11-2|TRBJ1-2|-
TGTGCCAGCAGCTTAGATGTTACCGAGACACAAGTCTTC
CASSLDVTETQVF
>-|TRBV6-6|TRBJ1-1|-
TGTGCCAGCACCCACACTGGCGGCAGGGCCCTTGAAGCTTTCTTT
CASTHTGGRALEAFF
>-|TRBV29-1|TRBJ2-3|-
TGCAGCGTTGTAGGGCTTACTAGACGGACAGATACGCAGTATTTT
CSVVGLTRRTDTQYF
>TRBD1|TRBV18|TRBJ1-2|-
TGTGCCAGCTCACCAAGGGACAGGGTGGCGAACACCTTC
CASSPRDRVANTF
>-|TRBV5-4|TRBJ2-2|-
TGTGCCAGCAGCCCAACGGCCGGGGAGCTGTTTTTT
CASSPTAGELFF
>-|TRBV7-2|TRBJ2-1|-
TGTGCCAGCAGTGGACCCGGGGGCCATGAGCAGTTCTTC
CASSGPGGHEQFF